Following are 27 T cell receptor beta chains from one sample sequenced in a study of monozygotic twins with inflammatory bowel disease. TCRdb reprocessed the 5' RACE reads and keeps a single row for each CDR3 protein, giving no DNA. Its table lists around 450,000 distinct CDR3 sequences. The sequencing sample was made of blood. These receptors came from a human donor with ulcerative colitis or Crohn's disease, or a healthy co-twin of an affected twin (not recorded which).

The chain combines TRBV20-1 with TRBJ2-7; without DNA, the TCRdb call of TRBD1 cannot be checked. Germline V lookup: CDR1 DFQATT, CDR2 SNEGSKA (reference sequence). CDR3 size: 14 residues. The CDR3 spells CSAPPVGSSYEQYF.

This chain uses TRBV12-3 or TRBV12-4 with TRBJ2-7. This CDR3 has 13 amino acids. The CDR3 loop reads CASRPTAFYEQYF.

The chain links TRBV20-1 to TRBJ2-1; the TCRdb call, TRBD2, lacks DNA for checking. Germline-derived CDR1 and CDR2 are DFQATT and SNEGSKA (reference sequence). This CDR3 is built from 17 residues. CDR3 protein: CSARLGGLAGGLNEQFF.

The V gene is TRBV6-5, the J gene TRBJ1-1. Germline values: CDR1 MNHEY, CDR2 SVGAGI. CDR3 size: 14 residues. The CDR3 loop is CASSSETVYTEAFF.

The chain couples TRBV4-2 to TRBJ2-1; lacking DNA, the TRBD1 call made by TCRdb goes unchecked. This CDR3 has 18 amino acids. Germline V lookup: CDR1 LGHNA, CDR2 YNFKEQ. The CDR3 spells CASSQDWTGTILDNEQFF.

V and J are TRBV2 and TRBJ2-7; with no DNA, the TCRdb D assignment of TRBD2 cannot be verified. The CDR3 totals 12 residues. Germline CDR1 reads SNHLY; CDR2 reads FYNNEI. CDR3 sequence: CASRGPGWEQYF.

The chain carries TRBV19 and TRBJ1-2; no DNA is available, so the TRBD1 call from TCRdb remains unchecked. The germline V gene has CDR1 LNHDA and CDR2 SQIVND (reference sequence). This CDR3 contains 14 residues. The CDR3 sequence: CASTMDRTLGGYTF.

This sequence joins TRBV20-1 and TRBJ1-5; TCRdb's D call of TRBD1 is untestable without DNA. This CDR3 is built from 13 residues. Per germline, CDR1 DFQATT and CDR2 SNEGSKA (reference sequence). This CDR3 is CSARTGVDQPQHF.

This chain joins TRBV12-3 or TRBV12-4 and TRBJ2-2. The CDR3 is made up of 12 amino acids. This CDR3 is CASSLVTGELFF.

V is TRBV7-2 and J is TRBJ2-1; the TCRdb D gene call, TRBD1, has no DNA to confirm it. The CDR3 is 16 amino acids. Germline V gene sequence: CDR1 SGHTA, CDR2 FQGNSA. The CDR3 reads CASSLRDGDYGNEQFF.

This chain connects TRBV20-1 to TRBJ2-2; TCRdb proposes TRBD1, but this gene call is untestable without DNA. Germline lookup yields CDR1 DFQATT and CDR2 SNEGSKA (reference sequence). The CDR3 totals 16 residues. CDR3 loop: CRASRQGAANTGELFF.

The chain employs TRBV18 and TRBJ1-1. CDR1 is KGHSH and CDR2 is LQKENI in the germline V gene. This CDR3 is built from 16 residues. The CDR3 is CASSPPNKVKHTEAFF.

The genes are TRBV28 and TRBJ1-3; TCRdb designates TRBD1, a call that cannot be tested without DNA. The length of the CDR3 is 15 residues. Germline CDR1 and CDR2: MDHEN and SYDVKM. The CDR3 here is CASSPKVGGGVAIYF.

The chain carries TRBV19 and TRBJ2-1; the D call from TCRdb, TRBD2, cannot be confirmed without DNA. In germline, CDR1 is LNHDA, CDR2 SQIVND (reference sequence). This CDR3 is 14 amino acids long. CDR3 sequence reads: CASSIGLVGDEQFF.

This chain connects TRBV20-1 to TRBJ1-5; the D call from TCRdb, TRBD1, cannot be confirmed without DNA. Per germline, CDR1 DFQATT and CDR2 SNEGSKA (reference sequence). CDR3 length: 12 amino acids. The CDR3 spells CSGGEGAQPQHF.

This chain's CDR3 is CASSQVVGHGELFF. The genes are TRBV3-1 and TRBJ2-2; TCRdb gives TRBD1 as the D gene, but with no DNA this cannot be confirmed. CDR1 is LGHDT and CDR2 is YNNKEL in the germline V gene (reference sequence). The CDR3 loop spans 14 amino acids. Drawing the rest from reference TRBV3-1 and TRBJ2-2, the complete variable domain is DTAVSQTPKYLVTQMGNDKSIKCEQNLGHDTMYWYKQDSKKFLKIMFSYNNKELIINETVPNRFSPKSPDKAHLNLHINSLELGDSAVYFCASSQVVGHGELFFGEGSRLTVL.

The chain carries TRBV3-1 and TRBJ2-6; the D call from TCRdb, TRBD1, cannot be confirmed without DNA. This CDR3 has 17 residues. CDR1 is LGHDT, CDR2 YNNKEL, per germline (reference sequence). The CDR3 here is CASSQEDRVSGANVLTF.

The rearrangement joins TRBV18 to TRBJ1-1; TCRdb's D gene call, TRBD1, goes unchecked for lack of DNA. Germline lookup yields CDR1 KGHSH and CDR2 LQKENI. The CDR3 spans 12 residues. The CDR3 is CASSPRGIEAFF.

CDR3 sequence reads: CASRIMTGNTGELFF. The rearrangement links TRBV7-8 to TRBJ2-2; TCRdb's D gene call, TRBD1, goes unchecked for lack of DNA. Germline V lookup: CDR1 SGHVS, CDR2 FQNEAQ. The CDR3 consists of 15 residues. Full variable domain (rest looked up from reference TRBV7-8 and TRBJ2-2): GAGVSQSPRYKVAKRGQDVALRCDPISGHVSLFWYQQALGQGPEFLTYFQNEAQLDKSGLPSDRFFAERPEGSVSTLKIQRTQQEDSAVYLCASRIMTGNTGELFFGEGSRLTVL.

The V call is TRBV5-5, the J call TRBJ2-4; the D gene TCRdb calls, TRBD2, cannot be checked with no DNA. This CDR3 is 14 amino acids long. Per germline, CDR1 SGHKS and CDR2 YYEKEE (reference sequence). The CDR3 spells CASSERGQEGIQYF. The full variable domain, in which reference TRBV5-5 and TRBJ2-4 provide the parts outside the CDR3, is DAGVTQSPTHLIKTRGQQVTLRCSPISGHKSVSWYQQVLGQGPQFIFQYYEKEERGRGNFPDRFSARQFPNYSSELNVNALLLGDSALYLCASSERGQEGIQYFGAGTRLSVL.

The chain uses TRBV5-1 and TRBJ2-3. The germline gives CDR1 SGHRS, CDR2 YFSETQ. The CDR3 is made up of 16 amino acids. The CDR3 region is CASSFAGPTSTDTQYF.

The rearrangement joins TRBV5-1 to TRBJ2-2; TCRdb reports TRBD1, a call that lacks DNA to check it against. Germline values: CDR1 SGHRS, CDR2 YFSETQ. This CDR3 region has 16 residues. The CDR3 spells CASSLTPGIDTGELFF.

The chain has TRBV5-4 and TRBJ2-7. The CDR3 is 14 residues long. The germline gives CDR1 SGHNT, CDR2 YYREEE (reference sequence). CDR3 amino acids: CASSSGGGPYEQYF.

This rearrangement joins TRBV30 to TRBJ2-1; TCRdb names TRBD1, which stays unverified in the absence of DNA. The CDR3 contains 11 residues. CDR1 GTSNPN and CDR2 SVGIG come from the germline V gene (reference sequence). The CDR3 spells CAFARGNEQFF.

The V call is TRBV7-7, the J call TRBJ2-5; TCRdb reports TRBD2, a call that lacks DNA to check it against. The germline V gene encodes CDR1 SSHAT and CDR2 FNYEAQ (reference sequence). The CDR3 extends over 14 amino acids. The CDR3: CASSSSGLQETQYF.

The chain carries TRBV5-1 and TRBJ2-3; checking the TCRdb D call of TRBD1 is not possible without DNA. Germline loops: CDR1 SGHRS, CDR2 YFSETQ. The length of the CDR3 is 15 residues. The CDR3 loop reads CASSLGGHSTDTQYF.

The chain's CDR3 is CASSSGSRGLYEQYF. The chain employs TRBV7-2 and TRBJ2-7; TCRdb proposes TRBD1, but this gene call is untestable without DNA. CDR3 size: 15 residues. Germline V gene sequence: CDR1 SGHTA, CDR2 FQGNSA. Full variable domain (missing parts from reference TRBV7-2 and TRBJ2-7): GAGVSQSPSNKVTEKGKDVELRCDPISGHTALYWYRQSLGQGLEFLIYFQGNSAPDKSGLPSDRFSAERTGGSVSTLTIQRTQQEDSAVYLCASSSGSRGLYEQYFGPGTRLTVT.